This TCR beta chain was recovered during a study of blood T cell repertoires in COVID-19. Repertoires were generated with immunoSEQ multiplex PCR, while TCRdb's copy carries only in-frame clones and drops some. The profile shows around 150,000 clones, over 80% of them singletons. This CDR3 is 15 amino acids long. Germline V lookup: CDR1 MDHEN, CDR2 SYDVKM. Trimming took 6 bases from V and 5 from J; bases not matched to a gene: 10. This sequence joins TRBV28 and TRBJ1-2; 9 bases agree with TRBD1. Sequencing input: PBMCs or T cells enriched from blood (not recorded which). This receptor was taken from a man between 70 and 80 years old who had been exposed to COVID-19. CDR3 nucleotide sequence: TGTGCCAGCAGCATTCCCGGGACAGGGATGTATGGCTACACCTTC. Residues: CASSIPGTGMYGYTF.